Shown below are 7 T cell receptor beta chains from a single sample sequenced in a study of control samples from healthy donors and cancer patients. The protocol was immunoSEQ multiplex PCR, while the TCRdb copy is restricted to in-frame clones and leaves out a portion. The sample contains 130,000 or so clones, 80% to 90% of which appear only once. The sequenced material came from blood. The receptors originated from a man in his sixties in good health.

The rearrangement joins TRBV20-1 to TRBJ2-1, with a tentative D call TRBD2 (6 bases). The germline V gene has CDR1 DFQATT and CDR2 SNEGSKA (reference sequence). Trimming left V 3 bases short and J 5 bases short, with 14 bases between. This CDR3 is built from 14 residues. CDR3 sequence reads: CSASAASANNEQFF. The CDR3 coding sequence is TGCAGTGCTAGTGCGGCTAGCGCAAACAATGAGCAGTTCTTC.

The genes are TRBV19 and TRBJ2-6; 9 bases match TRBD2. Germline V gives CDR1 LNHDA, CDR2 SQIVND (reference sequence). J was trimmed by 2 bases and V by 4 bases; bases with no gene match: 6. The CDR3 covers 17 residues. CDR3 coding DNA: TGTGCCAGTAGTAATCGCGGGGGGGCCGCTGGGGCCAACGTCCTGACTTTC. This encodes CASSNRGGAAGANVLTF.

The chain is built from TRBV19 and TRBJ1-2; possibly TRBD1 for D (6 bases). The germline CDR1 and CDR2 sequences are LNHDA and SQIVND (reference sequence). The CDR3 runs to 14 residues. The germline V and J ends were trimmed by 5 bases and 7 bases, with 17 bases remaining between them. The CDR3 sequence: CASSLDRHRSGYTF. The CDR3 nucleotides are TGTGCCAGTAGTTTGGACAGACACCGTTCTGGCTACACCTTC. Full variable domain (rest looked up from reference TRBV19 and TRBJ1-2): DGGITQSPKYLFRKEGQNVTLSCEQNLNHDAMYWYRQDPGQGLRLIYYSQIVNDFQKGDIAEGYSVSREKKESFPLTVTSAQKNPTAFYLCASSLDRHRSGYTFGSGTRLTVV.

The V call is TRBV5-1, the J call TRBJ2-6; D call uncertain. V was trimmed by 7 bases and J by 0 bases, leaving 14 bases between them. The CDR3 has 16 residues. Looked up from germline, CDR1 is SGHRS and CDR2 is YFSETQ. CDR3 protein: CASRPSEVSGANVLTF. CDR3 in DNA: TGCGCCAGCCGCCCATCTGAGGTCTCTGGGGCCAACGTCCTGACTTTC. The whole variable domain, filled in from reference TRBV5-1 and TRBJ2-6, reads KAGVTQTPRYLIKTRGQQVTLSCSPISGHRSVSWYQQTPGQGLQFLFEYFSETQRNKGNFPGRFSGRQFSNSRSEMNVSTLELGDSALYLCASRPSEVSGANVLTFGAGSRLTVL.

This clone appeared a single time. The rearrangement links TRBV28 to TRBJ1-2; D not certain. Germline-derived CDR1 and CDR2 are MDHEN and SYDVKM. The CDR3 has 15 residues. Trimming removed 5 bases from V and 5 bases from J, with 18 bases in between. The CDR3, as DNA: TGTGCCAGCAGTCCTTCACGGGGAGGGTCTTATGGCTACACCTTC. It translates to CASSPSRGGSYGYTF.

In DNA, the CDR3 is TGTGCCATCAGTGAGGAGGCCCTCTCTGGAAACACCATATATTTT. Translating gives CAISEEALSGNTIYF. The chain uses TRBV10-3 and TRBJ1-3; D remains ambiguous. Germline V gives CDR1 ENHRY, CDR2 SYGVKD. Trimming cost V 2 bases and J 0 bases, with 8 bases left between them. The CDR3 has 15 amino acids.

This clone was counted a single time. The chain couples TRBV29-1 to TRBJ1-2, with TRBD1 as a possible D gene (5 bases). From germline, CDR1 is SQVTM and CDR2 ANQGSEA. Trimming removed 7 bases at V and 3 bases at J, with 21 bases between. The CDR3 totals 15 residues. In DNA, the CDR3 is TGCAGCGCCCTCTCCCCAGGGATACCCGACTATGGCTACACCTTC. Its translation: CSALSPGIPDYGYTF.